The rows below give T cell receptor beta chains drawn from one sample of a study of cytomegalovirus exposure and HLA in healthy donors. Profiled with immunoSEQ multiplex PCR; TCRdb holds only in-frame clones, not every one. Among 130,000 to 150,000 clones listed, 70% to 80% were seen once. Sequences were obtained from PBMCs. These receptors originate from a male donor in good health and CMV-seronegative. Both conserved end residues are trimmed from each CDR3.

>TRBJ1-2|14|TRBV4-2
ASSQDDSFRYNGYT
>TRBJ2-7|13|TRBV7-9
ASSNSGHSSYEQY
>TRBJ2-5|12|TRBV11-1
ASRENTWDRIQY
>TRBJ1-5|14|TRBV28
ASSLQGPSNAQPQH
>TRBJ1-5|13|TRBV10-3
AISRDRIEGQPQH
>TRBJ2-2|16|TRBV9
ASSVPLDRGGSTGELF
>TRBJ1-1|11|TRBV2
ASNGQTNTEAF
>TRBJ2-2|12|TRBV27
ASSFSGDTGELF
>TRBJ2-2|13|TRBV7-3
ASSSTDRFAGELF
>TRBJ1-4|13|TRBV14
ASSQALSTNEKLF
>TRBJ2-1|15|TRBV2
ASSLKRGVTQKNEQF
>TRBJ1-2|14|TRBV19
ASRSRTGGKVDGYT
>TRBJ2-1|15|TRBV4-1
ASSRMGAGLAGNEQF
>TRBJ2-2|13|TRBV9
ASSALAANTGELF
>TRBJ1-1|13|TRBV18
ASSPKWTENTEAF
>TRBJ2-1|14|TRBV29-1
SVSGLPLSSYNEQF
>TRBJ1-2|16|TRBV7-9
ASSSSFEVERVLYGYT
>TRBJ1-2|14|TRBV30
AGHSGQGSSNYGYT
>TRBJ2-7|11|TRBV7-3
ASSLGLGTEQY
>TRBJ1-4|12|TRBV15
ATSRLQGAEKLF
>TRBJ2-3|13|TRBV19
ASSMRLAGRDTQY
>TRBJ2-3|15|TRBV5-1
ASSLAGQGVFTDTQY